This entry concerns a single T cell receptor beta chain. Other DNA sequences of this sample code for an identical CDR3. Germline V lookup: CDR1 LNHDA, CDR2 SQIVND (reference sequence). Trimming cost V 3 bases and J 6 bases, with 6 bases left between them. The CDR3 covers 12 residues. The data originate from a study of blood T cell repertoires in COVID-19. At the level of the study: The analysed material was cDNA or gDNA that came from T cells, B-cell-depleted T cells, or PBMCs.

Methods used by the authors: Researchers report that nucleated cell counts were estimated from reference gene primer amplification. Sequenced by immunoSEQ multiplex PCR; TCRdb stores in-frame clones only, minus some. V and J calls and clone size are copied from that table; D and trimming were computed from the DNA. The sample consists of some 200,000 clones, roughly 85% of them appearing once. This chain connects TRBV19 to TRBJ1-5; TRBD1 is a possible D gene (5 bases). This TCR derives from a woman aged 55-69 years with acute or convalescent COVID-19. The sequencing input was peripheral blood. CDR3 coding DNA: TGTGCCAGTAGTATCCAGGGTCAGCCCCAGCATTTT. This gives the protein CASSIQGQPQHF.